This entry concerns a single T cell receptor (beta chain). This sample is part of a study of T cell changes during pregnancy in multiple sclerosis. TCRdb's table, derived via immunoSEQ multiplex PCR, lists solely in-frame clones and lacks some. The data show tens of thousands of clones, more than 75% seen once. The CDR3 has 13 amino acids. Losses at the gene ends were 0 bases for V and 3 bases for J; bases not matched to a gene: 1. CDR1 is GTSNPN, CDR2 SVGIG, per germline (reference sequence). The specimen comprised CD8+ T cells from peripheral blood mononuclear cells, sampled after pregnancy. The chain combines TRBV30 with TRBJ2-7; the match to TRBD2 covers 8 bases. This TCR was sampled from a female donor with multiple sclerosis, enrolled in a pregnancy study. This chain's CDR3 is CAWSVLADYEQYF. CDR3 DNA sequence: TGTGCCTGGAGTGTACTAGCGGACTACGAGCAGTACTTC.